This TCR beta chain was sequenced for a study of cytomegalovirus exposure and HLA in healthy donors. Notes on the study in general: Donors belonging to an Asian-associated ancestry cluster reportedly showed fewer N-insertions in productive TCRs than the roughly 700-donor mean, according to what a later analysis found. About 87% or about 30% of the time was how often most TCR beta V segments were productive, according to an earlier analysis. Later work showed greater clonal expansion in HLA-associated TCR beta chains than in equally common others. It was likely that a cluster of highly shared sequence variants was a sequencing artifact.

Regarding this clone: What it binds is unknown.

CDR1 is SEHNR, CDR2 FQNEAQ, per germline (reference sequence). The CDR3 has 14 amino acids. Trimming shortened V by 1 base and J by 3 bases, and 9 bases separated the two germline ends. PCR used 60 Vbeta primers and 13 Jbeta primers. Sequencing was performed with immunoSEQ multiplex PCR; in TCRdb, only in-frame clones are kept and a portion is missing. This sample carries about 150,000 clones, 75% to 90% of them seen once, and the ten largest clones take 1.5% to 1.9%. Sequenced material: PBMCs. This rearrangement joins TRBV7-9 to TRBJ2-5; maybe TRBD1 (6 bases). The sequence was obtained from a man in his forties in good health and CMV-seronegative. The CDR3 region has the DNA TGTGCCAGCAGCTTAGGACAGGAGAAAGAGACCCAGTACTTC. Translating gives CASSLGQEKETQYF.